Listed below are T cell receptor beta chains from one sample, sequenced in a study of T cell clones after liver transplantation. Sequenced by immunoSEQ multiplex PCR; TCRdb stores in-frame clones only, minus some. This sample yields roughly 56,000 clones, of which about 69% are seen a single time; about 10% belongs to the top ten. The sample was CD4+ T cells from blood, taken approximately 54 months after liver transplant. Receptors were obtained from a human patient who received a liver transplant. Some T cells here may be from the graft donor. The CDR3 runs from the conserved cysteine through the conserved F or W. A D gene is named only where the DNA matches it firmly. Size tells how often a clone was seen (once, few, many) or the class of an expanded clone, and some rows leave it out.

CASQGPDNSPLHF TGTGCCAGTCAGGGACCGGATAATTCACCCCTCCACTTT . TRBJ1-6 . TRBV19
CASSSRGQDYNEQFF TGTGCCAGCAGTTCACGGGGGCAGGATTACAATGAGCAGTTCTTC . TRBJ2-1 . TRBV27
CASSLQLAQPYEQYF TGTGCCAGCAGCTTACAACTAGCGCAACCCTACGAGCAGTACTTC . TRBJ2-7 TRBD2 TRBV5-5
CAISERGDRNSPLHF TGTGCCATCAGTGAGAGAGGGGACAGAAACTCACCCCTCCACTTT . TRBJ1-6 TRBD1 TRBV10-3
CASSLREGHVGYEQYF TGTGCCAGTAGTCTCAGGGAGGGGCATGTTGGCTACGAGCAGTACTTC . TRBJ2-7 TRBD2 TRBV19
CASSPEGALTEAFF TGTGCCAGCTCACCAGAGGGGGCTTTGACTGAAGCTTTCTTT . TRBJ1-1 TRBD1 TRBV18
CASSMLRGASYEQYF TGTGCCAGTAGTATGCTCAGGGGAGCGTCCTACGAGCAGTACTTC . TRBJ2-7 . TRBV19
CASSEVSSNQPQHF TGTGCCAGCAGTGAAGTTTCTAGCAATCAGCCCCAGCATTTT . TRBJ1-5 . TRBV2
CAWSVTRNTGELFF TGTGCCTGGAGTGTAACAAGGAACACCGGGGAGCTGTTTTTT . TRBJ2-2 . TRBV30
CASSPGRYTEAFF TGTGCCAGCAGCCCCGGCAGGTACACTGAAGCTTTCTTT . TRBJ1-1 . TRBV28
CASLDYNNEQFF TGTGCCAGTTTGGACTACAACAATGAGCAGTTCTTC . TRBJ2-1 . TRBV6-1
CASSLGTGLEKLFF TGTGCCAGCAGCTTGGGGACAGGGCTTGAAAAACTGTTTTTT . TRBJ1-4 TRBD1 TRBV11-2
CASSLQGGYNSPLHF TGTGCCAGCAGCCTACAGGGGGGCTATAATTCACCCCTCCACTTT . TRBJ1-6 TRBD1 TRBV6-1
CASSFDRAARYF TGTGCCAGCAGCTTCGACAGGGCGGCTCGGTACTTC . TRBJ2-7 TRBD1 TRBV7-6
CASSSPGDRYEQYF TGTGCCAGCAGTTCCCCAGGGGACCGCTACGAGCAGTACTTC medium-sized TRBJ2-7 . TRBV7-2
CASSEALRSSGGGRETQYF TGTGCCAGCAGTGAAGCGCTTCGGTCTAGCGGGGGCGGGCGAGAGACCCAGTACTTC few TRBJ2-5 TRBD2 TRBV6-1
CASSARTSGGGDEQFF TGTGCCAGCAGCGCACGGACTAGCGGGGGGGGAGATGAGCAGTTCTTC . TRBJ2-1 TRBD2 TRBV5-4
CASRPWDNNYGYTF TGTGCCAGCAGACCTTGGGACAATAACTATGGCTACACCTTC . TRBJ1-2 . TRBV6-5
CASSLDEGVNTIYF TGCGCCAGCAGCTTGGATGAGGGAGTAAACACCATATATTTT medium-sized TRBJ1-3 . TRBV5-1
CASSQEQGNYGYTF TGTGCCAGCAGCCAAGAACAGGGGAACTATGGCTACACCTTC . TRBJ1-2 TRBD1 TRBV4-2
CASSFSGDAYGYTF TGTGCCAGCAGCTTCTCCGGCGATGCATATGGCTACACCTTC . TRBJ1-2 . TRBV7-2
CASSFTQRPQHF TGTGCCAGCAGCTTCACGCAGCGGCCCCAGCATTTT . TRBJ1-5 . TRBV5-8
CASSWGDPHHPLHF TGCGCCAGCAGCTGGGGGGACCCACACCACCCCCTCCACTTT few TRBJ1-6 . TRBV5-1
CAIKSGLAGEGGELFF TGTGCCATCAAAAGTGGACTAGCGGGGGAGGGCGGGGAGCTGTTTTTT once TRBJ2-2 TRBD2 TRBV10-3
CASSLLTGSGELFF TGTGCCAGCAGCTTGCTTACAGGATCCGGGGAGCTGTTTTTT large TRBJ2-2 . TRBV5-6
CASSLGAGPLGTQYF TGTGCCAGCAGCTTGGGGGCCGGGCCCCTGGGGACCCAGTACTTC once TRBJ2-5 . TRBV5-6
CASDDVNNEQFF TGTGCCAGTGACGACGTGAACAATGAGCAGTTCTTC . TRBJ2-1 . TRBV28
CAISHRANTGELFF TGTGCCATCAGCCACAGGGCGAACACCGGGGAGCTGTTTTTT . TRBJ2-2 . TRBV10-3
CASSSGESANEKLFF TGTGCCAGCAGTTCAGGGGAATCAGCTAATGAAAAACTGTTTTTT . TRBJ1-4 . TRBV6-5
CASRTDSTGNTIYF TGTGCCAGCAGAACAGACTCAACTGGAAACACCATATATTTT once TRBJ1-3 . TRBV6-5
CASSLGNRANQPQHF TGTGCCAGCAGCTTAGGTAACAGGGCAAATCAGCCCCAGCATTTT . TRBJ1-5 . TRBV7-9
CASSPLDRVYGYTF TGTGCCAGCAGTCCCCTGGACAGGGTCTATGGCTACACCTTC few TRBJ1-2 TRBD1 TRBV28
CASSYTQEQGQTF TGTGCCAGCAGTTATACTCAGGAACAGGGGCAGACTTTC . TRBJ2-7 TRBD1 TRBV6-6
CASRGWGNQPQHF TGTGCCAGCAGGGGATGGGGCAATCAGCCCCAGCATTTT . TRBJ1-5 . TRBV27
CASSRDTRDSPLHF TGTGCCAGCAGCCGGGACACCCGCGATTCACCCCTCCACTTT . TRBJ1-6 . TRBV7-8
CASSFRVGNTGELFF TGTGCCAGCAGCTTCCGGGTTGGGAACACCGGGGAGCTGTTTTTT few TRBJ2-2 . TRBV7-2
CASSHRGGTDTQYF TGTGCCAGCAGCCACCGGGGGGGCACAGATACGCAGTATTTT . TRBJ2-3 TRBD2 TRBV5-4
CASSLALGRTGVRSQYF TGTGCCAGCAGCTTAGCGTTGGGAAGGACAGGGGTTAGGTCCCAGTACTTC . TRBJ2-5 TRBD1 TRBV7-8
CASKLTTNSYEQYF TGTGCCAGCAAATTGACTACTAACTCCTACGAGCAGTACTTC . TRBJ2-7 . TRBV6-6
CASSLRGRGTSGGTDTQYF TGTGCCAGCAGCTTACGGGGGCGGGGGACTAGCGGGGGCACAGATACGCAGTATTTT . TRBJ2-3 TRBD2 TRBV7-3
CASTHRGSQHF TGTGCCAGCACCCACCGAGGGAGCCAGCATTTT . TRBJ1-5 . TRBV28
CASSVDRSEQYF TGTGCCAGCAGCGTAGACCGATCTGAACAGTACTTC . TRBJ2-7 . TRBV5-4
CASSIGVGSAGNSPLHF TGTGCCAGTAGTATAGGGGTCGGCAGCGCGGGGAATTCACCCCTCCACTTT . TRBJ1-6 . TRBV19
CASSPRRDSETQYF TGTGCCAGCTCACCCAGAAGGGATAGCGAGACCCAGTACTTC . TRBJ2-5 . TRBV18
CASSLEGGEQYF TGTGCCAGCAGTTTGGAGGGGGGCGAGCAGTACTTC . TRBJ2-7 . TRBV2
CASSLVGMNGELFF TGCGCCAGCAGCTTGGTAGGGATGAACGGGGAGCTGTTTTTT . TRBJ2-2 . TRBV5-1
CASSKSGAQYF TGTGCCAGTAGTAAGTCCGGAGCGCAGTATTTT . TRBJ2-3 . TRBV19
CASSPTPGGHEKLFF TGTGCCAGCTCACCTACCCCGGGGGGGCATGAAAAACTGTTTTTT . TRBJ1-4 . TRBV18
CASSYQKGRETQYF TGTGCCAGCAGTTATCAGAAAGGGAGAGAGACCCAGTACTTC . TRBJ2-5 . TRBV6-5
CASSLDLGFSYEQYF TGTGCCAGCAGCTTAGATCTTGGATTCTCCTACGAGCAGTACTTC . TRBJ2-7 . TRBV11-2
CASRPGLAGGNTGELFF TGTGCCAGCAGGCCGGGACTAGCGGGGGGGAACACCGGGGAGCTGTTTTTT . TRBJ2-2 TRBD2 TRBV5-4
CTSSQSDSKPGNTIYF TGTACCAGCAGCCAGAGTGACAGCAAACCTGGAAACACCATATATTTT . TRBJ1-3 . TRBV14
CASSEMRDSPLHF TGTGCCAGCAGTGAAATGAGGGATTCACCCCTCCACTTT few TRBJ1-6 . TRBV6-1
CATSRERSDIVNYGYTF TGTGCCACCAGCAGAGAGCGCTCTGACATAGTTAACTATGGCTACACCTTC . TRBJ1-2 . TRBV15